The 19 T cell receptor beta chains below were found in one sample sequenced in a study of OX40 agonist ivuxolimab in advanced cancers. Profiled with immunoSEQ multiplex PCR; TCRdb holds only in-frame clones, not every one. The sample contains 85,000 or so clones, approximately 86% of which appear only once. Specimen: CD4+ or CD8+ T cells sorted from blood, collected in a trial of the OX40 agonist ivuxolimab. These receptor sequences come from an adult with an advanced solid tumor such as melanoma, head and neck, liver or kidney cancer.

This CDR3 reads CASSQVQGARGYTF. The CDR3 region has the DNA TGCGCCAGCAGCCAAGTACAGGGGGCTAGAGGCTACACCTTC. The genes are TRBV4-1 and TRBJ1-2; 9 nucleotides agree with TRBD1. Per germline, CDR1 MGHRA and CDR2 YSYEKL. Trimming at V came to 1 base and at J to 8 bases, leaving 5 bases not matched to a gene. The CDR3 is 14 residues long.

The chain has TRBV5-1 and TRBJ2-3, with 11 bases aligning to TRBD2. Per the germline V gene, CDR1 is SGHRS and CDR2 is YFSETQ. This CDR3 has 15 amino acids. Trimming at V came to 2 bases and at J to 4 bases, leaving 3 bases not matched to a gene. The CDR3 loop is CASSFTSGGPDTQYF. CDR3 nucleotide sequence: TGCGCCAGCAGCTTTACTAGCGGGGGACCAGATACGCAGTATTTT.

V and J are TRBV9 and TRBJ1-5; D perhaps matches TRBD1 (5 bases). Trimming took off 3 bases at V and 9 bases at J, with 19 bases between the two ends. The CDR3 extends over 15 amino acids. Germline V gene lookup returns CDR1 SGDLS and CDR2 YYNGEE. CDR3 protein: CASSEGEGPWAPQHF. CDR3 DNA: TGTGCCAGCAGCGAAGGGGAGGGCCCCTGGGCGCCCCAGCATTTT. Looking up the rest from reference TRBV9 and TRBJ1-5 gives the full variable domain: DSGVTQTPKHLITATGQRVTLRCSPRSGDLSVYWYQQSLDQGLQFLIQYYNGEERAKGNILERFSAQQFPDLHSELNLSSLELGDSALYFCASSEGEGPWAPQHFGDGTRLSIL.

This clone was detected a few times. The genes are TRBV7-9 and TRBJ1-2; tentatively, D is TRBD1 (6 bases). V was shortened by 5 bases and J by 2 bases, with 9 bases between the two germline ends. This CDR3 has 13 residues. Germline V gene data show CDR1 as SEHNR and CDR2 as FQNEAQ (reference sequence). The CDR3 region is CASSQGMNYGYTF. CDR3 DNA sequence: TGTGCCAGCAGCCAGGGGATGAACTATGGCTACACCTTC.

The chain has TRBV30 and TRBJ1-3; possible D gene TRBD1, 6 bases. The CDR3 runs to 16 residues. Trimming removed 0 bases at V and 4 bases at J, with 16 bases between. Per germline, CDR1 GTSNPN and CDR2 SVGIG (reference sequence). The CDR3 nucleotides read TGTGCCTGGAGTGTACTCTTTAGGGGGTCAGGAAACACCATATATTTT. Translating it yields CAWSVLFRGSGNTIYF.

In this sample, this clone turned up once. V usage is TRBV4-2 and J usage is TRBJ1-5, with D maybe TRBD1 (5 bases). The CDR3 contains 14 residues. Trimming took off 4 bases at V and 5 bases at J, with 12 bases between the two ends. Germline assignment: CDR1 LGHNA and CDR2 YNFKEQ. CDR3 nucleotide sequence: TGTGCCAGCAGCCCACTTGGGGGGGATCAGCCCCAGCATTTT. Translation gives CASSPLGGDQPQHF.

This chain joins TRBV4-2 and TRBJ1-5, with D perhaps TRBD1 (5 bases). The CDR3 length is 15 residues. Germline V lookup: CDR1 LGHNA, CDR2 YNFKEQ. Trimming took off 4 bases at V and 1 base at J, with 11 bases between the two ends. The CDR3 bases are TGTGCCAGCAGCCTCGGGGCGCAGAGCAATCAGCCCCAGCATTTT. Its translation is CASSLGAQSNQPQHF.

The chain combines TRBV7-9 with TRBJ2-5; TRBD2 matches at 8 bases. The CDR3 extends over 15 amino acids. With V trimmed by 4 bases and J by 6 bases, 10 bases remained unmatched. Per the germline V gene, CDR1 is SEHNR and CDR2 is FQNEAQ (reference sequence). CDR3 bases: TGTGCCAGCAGCTCCCCCGGACTAGCCGGGCAGACCCAGTACTTC. Protein product: CASSSPGLAGQTQYF.

The J gene is TRBJ1-2, the V gene TRBV7-2; D gene unclear. Germline lookup yields CDR1 SGHTA and CDR2 FQGNSA. V gave up 1 base and J gave up 3 bases, with 9 bases separating them. There are 14 residues in the CDR3. CDR3 residues: CASSLDEGDYGYTF. The CDR3 nucleotides are TGTGCCAGCAGCTTAGATGAGGGCGACTATGGCTACACCTTC.

This clone showed up just a few times. The chain is built from TRBV11-2 and TRBJ1-6; 7 positions agree with TRBD1. The germline gives CDR1 SGHAT, CDR2 FQNNGV. The CDR3 length is 15 residues. The trim removed 0 bases at V and 7 bases at J, leaving 3 bases unmatched. CDR3 sequence reads: CASSLDPGQNSPLHF. The CDR3 coding sequence is TGTGCCAGCAGCTTAGATCCGGGACAGAATTCACCCCTCCACTTT.

Turning to this clone: Other DNA sequences of this sample code for an identical CDR3. The genes are TRBV7-8 and TRBJ1-2; no clear D gene. Trimming removed 0 bases at V and 4 bases at J, with 6 bases between. Per the germline V gene, CDR1 is SGHVS and CDR2 is FQNEAQ. This CDR3 is 13 amino acids long. In nucleotides, the CDR3 is TGTGCCAGCAGCTTAGCGGAGTTCTATGGCTACACCTTC. This translates into CASSLAEFYGYTF.

This sequence joins TRBV5-1 and TRBJ2-4; D gene ambiguous. The CDR3 is 13 residues long. V lost 4 bases and J lost 5, with 10 bases in between. Germline lookup yields CDR1 SGHRS and CDR2 YFSETQ. In nucleotides, the CDR3 is TGCGCCAGCAGCATTGGTCTCCAAAACATTCAGTACTTC. As protein: CASSIGLQNIQYF. The whole variable domain, remainder taken from reference TRBV5-1 and TRBJ2-4, is KAGVTQTPRYLIKTRGQQVTLSCSPISGHRSVSWYQQTPGQGLQFLFEYFSETQRNKGNFPGRFSGRQFSNSRSEMNVSTLELGDSALYLCASSIGLQNIQYFGAGTRLSVL.

The V gene is TRBV9, the J gene TRBJ2-1; D is undetermined. The CDR3 runs 11 residues. Germline CDR1 SGDLS, CDR2 YYNGEE. Trimming shortened V by 0 bases and J by 9 bases, and 4 bases separated the two germline ends. The CDR3 DNA reads TGTGCCAGCAGCGTAGACCGTGAGCAGTTCTTC. Translating it yields CASSVDREQFF.

This clone appeared a few times. The J gene is TRBJ2-5, the V gene TRBV2; 9 positions match TRBD1. CDR1 is SNHLY and CDR2 is FYNNEI in the germline V gene. There are 15 residues in the CDR3. V lost 4 bases, J lost 2 bases, and 5 bases stayed unmatched. The CDR3 loop is CASSGQGVGQETQYF. For the CDR3, the DNA is TGTGCCAGCAGTGGACAGGGGGTGGGTCAAGAGACCCAGTACTTC.

V gene TRBV5-1 combines with J gene TRBJ2-7, with D uncertain. From germline, CDR1 is SGHRS and CDR2 YFSETQ. Trimming removed 3 bases from V and 0 bases from J, with 7 bases in between. There are 13 residues in the CDR3. DNA of the CDR3: TGCGCCAGCAGCTCCCTACTCTCCTACGAGCAGTACTTC. Its translation is CASSSLLSYEQYF.

V is TRBV9 and J is TRBJ1-1, with D possibly matching TRBD1 (6 bases). This CDR3 is built from 14 residues. V was clipped by 4 bases and J by 6 bases, with 16 bases between them. CDR1 and CDR2 (germline): SGDLS, YYNGEE. The CDR3 protein is CASSPTGTRAEAFF. As DNA, the CDR3 is TGTGCCAGCAGCCCTACCGGGACAAGGGCTGAAGCTTTCTTT. Variable domain in full (rest from reference TRBV9 and TRBJ1-1): DSGVTQTPKHLITATGQRVTLRCSPRSGDLSVYWYQQSLDQGLQFLIQYYNGEERAKGNILERFSAQQFPDLHSELNLSSLELGDSALYFCASSPTGTRAEAFFGQGTRLTVV.

The V call is TRBV5-4, the J call TRBJ2-5; TRBD2 is a possible D gene (6 bases). The germline gives CDR1 SGHNT, CDR2 YYREEE (reference sequence). The CDR3 spans 13 residues. The CDR3 loop is CAGRVGGQETQYF. The CDR3 DNA reads as TGTGCAGGTCGGGTGGGGGGCCAAGAGACCCAGTACTTC. The full variable domain, its missing parts supplied by reference TRBV5-4 and TRBJ2-5, is ETGVTQSPTHLIKTRGQQVTLRCSSQSGHNTVSWYQQALGQGPQFIFQYYREEENGRGNFPPRFSGLQFPNYSSELNVNALELDDSALYLCAGRVGGQETQYFGPGTRLLVL.

The V gene is TRBV5-1, the J gene TRBJ2-3; D unclear. The CDR3 runs 14 residues. Trimming took 6 bases from V and 7 from J, leaving 18 bases between them. The V gene's germline CDR1 is SGHRS and CDR2 YFSETQ. In DNA form, the CDR3 reads TGCGCCAGCAATTCGGGTGAAGCTGGGAATACGCAGTATTTT. Translating gives CASNSGEAGNTQYF.

The chain links TRBV7-2 to TRBJ1-4; 7 nucleotides line up with TRBD1. The CDR3 consists of 15 residues. CDR1 is SGHTA, CDR2 FQGNSA, per germline. V gave up 5 bases and J gave up 4 bases; unmatched junction bases: 7. In nucleotides, the CDR3 is TGTGCCAGCAGCCTCACCCGGGACAGTAATGAAAAACTGTTTTTT. Residues: CASSLTRDSNEKLFF.